The 5 T cell receptor beta chains listed next were all sequenced from one sample in a study of blood T cell repertoires in COVID-19. TCRdb's copy holds only in-frame clones and misses some; the assay was immunoSEQ multiplex PCR. This sample has 100,000 to 150,000 clones, with 80% found just once. The source material was peripheral blood. These receptors were obtained from a man aged 55 to 70 with active or convalescent COVID-19.

J is TRBJ2-2 and V is TRBV9; 9 positions agree with TRBD2. This CDR3 region has 14 residues. The trim removed 5 bases at V and 2 bases at J, leaving 1 base unmatched. Germline CDR1 is SGDLS and CDR2 is YYNGEE. CDR3 region: CASRLAGNTGELFF. In DNA form, the CDR3 reads TGTGCCAGCAGACTAGCGGGCAACACCGGGGAGCTGTTTTTT.

This clone was seen just once. The V and J genes are TRBV7-8 and TRBJ2-3; D is unresolved. The V end lost 5 bases, the J end lost 2 bases, and 14 bases lay between the germline ends. Germline CDR1 SGHVS, CDR2 FQNEAQ. The CDR3 totals 15 residues. As DNA, the CDR3 is TGTGCCAGCAGCATAACCGGTTATCCCACAGATACGCAGTATTTT. Its translation: CASSITGYPTDTQYF.

The chain links TRBV5-1 to TRBJ1-1, with 7 bases matching TRBD1. Germline V gene data show CDR1 as SGHRS and CDR2 as YFSETQ. CDR3 length equals 15 residues. V trimming: 4 bases; J trimming: 1 base; junction bases outside the gene matches: 7. This chain's CDR3 is CASSPTGTENTEAFF. The CDR3 DNA follows: TGCGCCAGCAGCCCTACCGGGACAGAGAACACTGAAGCTTTCTTT.

The chain combines TRBV7-2 with TRBJ1-2, with D unclear. The germline V and J ends were trimmed by 1 base and 5 bases, with 8 bases remaining between them. Germline V gives CDR1 SGHTA, CDR2 FQGNSA. The CDR3 runs to 13 residues. In DNA, the CDR3 is TGTGCCAGCAGCTTAGAATACACGTATGGCTACACCTTC. As protein: CASSLEYTYGYTF.

V usage is TRBV5-4 and J usage is TRBJ1-2, with TRBD1 matching 7 bases. Germline trimming cut 0 bases from V and 4 bases from J; bases unmatched to any gene: 9. Germline CDR1 reads SGHNT; CDR2 reads YYREEE (reference sequence). The CDR3 is 16 residues long. The CDR3 sequence is CASSLGGQPKVYGYTF. CDR3 DNA: TGTGCCAGCAGCTTGGGGGGACAGCCGAAGGTCTATGGCTACACCTTC.